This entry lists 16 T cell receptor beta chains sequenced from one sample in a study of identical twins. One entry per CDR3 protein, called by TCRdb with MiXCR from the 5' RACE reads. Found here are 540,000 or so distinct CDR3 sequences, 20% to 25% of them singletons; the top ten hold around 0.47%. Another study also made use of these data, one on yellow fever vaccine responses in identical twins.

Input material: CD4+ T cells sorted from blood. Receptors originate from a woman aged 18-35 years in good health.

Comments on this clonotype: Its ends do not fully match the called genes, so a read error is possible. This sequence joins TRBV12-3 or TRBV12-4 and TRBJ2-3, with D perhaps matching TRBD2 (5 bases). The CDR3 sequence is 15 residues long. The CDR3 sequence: CASSLLIGSTDTQYF. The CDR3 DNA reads TGTGCCAGCAGTTTACTGATTGGGAGCACGGATACGCAGTATTTT.

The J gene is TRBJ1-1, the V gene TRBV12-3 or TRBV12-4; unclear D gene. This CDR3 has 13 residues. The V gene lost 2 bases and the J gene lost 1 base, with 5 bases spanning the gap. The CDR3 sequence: CASSLPPNTEAFF. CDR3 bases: TGTGCCAGCAGTTTACCCCCGAACACTGAAGCTTTCTTT.

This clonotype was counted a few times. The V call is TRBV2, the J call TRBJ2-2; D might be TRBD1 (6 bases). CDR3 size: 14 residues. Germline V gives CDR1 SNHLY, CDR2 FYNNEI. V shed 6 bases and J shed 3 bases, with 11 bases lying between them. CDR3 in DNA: TGTGCCAGCAGAGAGGACAGATACACCGGGGAGCTGTTTTTT. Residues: CASREDRYTGELFF.

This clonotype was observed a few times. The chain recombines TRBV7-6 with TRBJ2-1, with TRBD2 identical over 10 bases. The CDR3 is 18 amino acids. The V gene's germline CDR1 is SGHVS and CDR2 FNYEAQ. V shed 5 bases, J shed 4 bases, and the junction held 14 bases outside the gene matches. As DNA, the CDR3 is TGTGCCAGCAGCCACAGTGGGGCTAGCGGGAGAGTATACAATGAGCAGTTCTTC. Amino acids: CASSHSGASGRVYNEQFF.

The CDR3 region is CASSPRLAVNNEQFF. CDR3 nucleotides: TGTGCCAGCAGTCCAAGACTAGCGGTCAACAATGAGCAGTTCTTC. V usage is TRBV28 and J usage is TRBJ2-1, with TRBD2 identical over 9 bases. With V trimmed by 5 bases and J by 5 bases, 7 bases remained unmatched. The CDR3 extends over 15 amino acids. Germline lookup yields CDR1 MDHEN and CDR2 SYDVKM.

The CDR3 loop reads CASSLWEPGTDTQYF. The CDR3 DNA reads as TGTGCCAGCAGTTTGTGGGAGCCTGGGACAGATACGCAGTATTTT. The J gene is TRBJ2-3, the V gene TRBV12-3 or TRBV12-4, with TRBD2 as a possible D gene (5 bases). The length of the CDR3 is 15 residues. V shed 3 bases and J shed 3 bases, with 13 bases lying between them.

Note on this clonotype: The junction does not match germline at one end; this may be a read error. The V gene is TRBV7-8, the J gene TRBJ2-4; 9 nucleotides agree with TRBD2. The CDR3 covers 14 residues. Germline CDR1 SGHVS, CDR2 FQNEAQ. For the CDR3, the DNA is TGTGCCAGCAGCGCGGGACTAGCCAAAAACATTCGGTACTTC. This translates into CASSAGLAKNIRYF.

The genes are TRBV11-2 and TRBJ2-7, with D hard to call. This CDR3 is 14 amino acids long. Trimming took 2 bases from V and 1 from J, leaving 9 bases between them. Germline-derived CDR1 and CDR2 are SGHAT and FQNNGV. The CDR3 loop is CASSLFGGSYEQYF. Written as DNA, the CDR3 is TGTGCCAGCAGCTTATTCGGTGGGTCCTACGAGCAGTACTTC. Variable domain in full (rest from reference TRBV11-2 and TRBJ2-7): EAGVAQSPRYKIIEKRQSVAFWCNPISGHATLYWYQQILGQGPKLLIQFQNNGVVDDSQLPKDRFSAERLKGVDSTLKIQPAKLEDSAVYLCASSLFGGSYEQYFGPGTRLTVT.

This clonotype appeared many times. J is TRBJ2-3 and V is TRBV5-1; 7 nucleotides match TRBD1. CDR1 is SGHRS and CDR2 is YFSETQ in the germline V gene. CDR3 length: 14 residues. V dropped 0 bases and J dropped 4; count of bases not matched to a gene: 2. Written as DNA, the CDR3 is TGCGCCAGCAGCTTGGGACAGGGCGCAGATACGCAGTATTTT. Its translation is CASSLGQGADTQYF. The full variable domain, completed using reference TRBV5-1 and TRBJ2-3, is KAGVTQTPRYLIKTRGQQVTLSCSPISGHRSVSWYQQTPGQGLQFLFEYFSETQRNKGNFPGRFSGRQFSNSRSEMNVSTLELGDSALYLCASSLGQGADTQYFGPGTRLTVL.

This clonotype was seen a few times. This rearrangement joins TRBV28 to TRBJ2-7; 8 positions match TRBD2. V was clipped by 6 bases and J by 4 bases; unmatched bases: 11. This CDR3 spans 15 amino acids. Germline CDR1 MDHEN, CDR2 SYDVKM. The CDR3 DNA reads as TGTGCCAGCAGCCCCGCGTTAGCGGGATCATACGAGCAGTACTTC. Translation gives CASSPALAGSYEQYF. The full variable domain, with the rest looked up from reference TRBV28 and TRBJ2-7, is DVKVTQSSRYLVKRTGEKVFLECVQDMDHENMFWYRQDPGLGLRLIYFSYDVKMKEKGDIPEGYSVSREKKERFSLILESASTNQTSMYLCASSPALAGSYEQYFGPGTRLTVT.

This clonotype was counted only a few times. The DNA for the CDR3 is TGCAGTGCCATAGAGGTGGGTCGACAAACCTACGAGCAGTACTTC. It specifies CSAIEVGRQTYEQYF. The chain combines TRBV20-1 with TRBJ2-7; D gene unclear. CDR1 and CDR2 (germline): DFQATT, SNEGSKA (reference sequence). CDR3 length equals 15 residues. The V and J ends lost 6 bases and 2 bases respectively, with 20 bases between them.

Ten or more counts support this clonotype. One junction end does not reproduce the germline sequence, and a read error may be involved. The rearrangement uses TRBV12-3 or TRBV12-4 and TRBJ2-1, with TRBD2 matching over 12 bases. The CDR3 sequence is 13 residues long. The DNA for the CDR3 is TGTGCCAGCAGTTTAAGGGCTAGCGGGGGGGTGATCTTC. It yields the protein CASSLRASGGVIF.

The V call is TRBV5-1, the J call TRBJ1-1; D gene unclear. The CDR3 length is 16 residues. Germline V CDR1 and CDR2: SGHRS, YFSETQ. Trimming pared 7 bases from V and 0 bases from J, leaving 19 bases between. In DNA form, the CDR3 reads TGCGCCAGCTCCTCCCGGGCAGACCACATGAACACTGAAGCTTTCTTT. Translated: CASSSRADHMNTEAFF. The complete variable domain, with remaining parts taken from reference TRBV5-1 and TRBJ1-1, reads KAGVTQTPRYLIKTRGQQVTLSCSPISGHRSVSWYQQTPGQGLQFLFEYFSETQRNKGNFPGRFSGRQFSNSRSEMNVSTLELGDSALYLCASSSRADHMNTEAFFGQGTRLTVV.

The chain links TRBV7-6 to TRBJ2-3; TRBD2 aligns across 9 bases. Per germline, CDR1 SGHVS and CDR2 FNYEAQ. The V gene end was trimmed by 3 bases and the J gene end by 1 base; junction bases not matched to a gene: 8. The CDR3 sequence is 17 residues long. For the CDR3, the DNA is TGTGCCAGCAGCTTGTTTCAAGCGGGAGGCCGCACAGATACGCAGTATTTT. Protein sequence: CASSLFQAGGRTDTQYF.

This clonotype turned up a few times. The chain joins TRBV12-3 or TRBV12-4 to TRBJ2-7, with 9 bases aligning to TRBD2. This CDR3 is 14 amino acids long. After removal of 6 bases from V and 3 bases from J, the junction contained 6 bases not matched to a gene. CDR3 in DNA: TGTGCCAGCAGCCGAACGACTAGCGGCTACGAGCAGTACTTC. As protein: CASSRTTSGYEQYF.

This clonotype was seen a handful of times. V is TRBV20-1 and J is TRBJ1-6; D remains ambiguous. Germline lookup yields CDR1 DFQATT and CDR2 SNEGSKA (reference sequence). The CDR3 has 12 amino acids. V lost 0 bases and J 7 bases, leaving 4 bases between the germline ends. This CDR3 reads CSAREQNSPLHF. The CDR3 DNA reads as TGCAGTGCTAGAGAGCAGAATTCACCCCTCCACTTT.